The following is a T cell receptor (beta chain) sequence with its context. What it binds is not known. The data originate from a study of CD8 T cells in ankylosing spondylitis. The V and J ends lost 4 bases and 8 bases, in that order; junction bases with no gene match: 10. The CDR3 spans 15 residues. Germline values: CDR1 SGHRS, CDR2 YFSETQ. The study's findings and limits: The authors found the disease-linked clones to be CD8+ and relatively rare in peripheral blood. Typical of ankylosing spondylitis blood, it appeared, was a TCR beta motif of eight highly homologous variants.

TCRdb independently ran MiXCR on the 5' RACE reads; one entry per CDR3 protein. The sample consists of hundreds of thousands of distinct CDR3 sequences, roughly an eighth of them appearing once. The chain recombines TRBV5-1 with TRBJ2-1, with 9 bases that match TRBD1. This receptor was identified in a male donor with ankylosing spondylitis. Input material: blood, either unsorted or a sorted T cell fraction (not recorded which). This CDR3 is CASSQGQGPEDEQFF. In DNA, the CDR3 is TGCGCCAGCAGCCAGGGACAGGGACCCGAGGATGAGCAGTTCTTC.